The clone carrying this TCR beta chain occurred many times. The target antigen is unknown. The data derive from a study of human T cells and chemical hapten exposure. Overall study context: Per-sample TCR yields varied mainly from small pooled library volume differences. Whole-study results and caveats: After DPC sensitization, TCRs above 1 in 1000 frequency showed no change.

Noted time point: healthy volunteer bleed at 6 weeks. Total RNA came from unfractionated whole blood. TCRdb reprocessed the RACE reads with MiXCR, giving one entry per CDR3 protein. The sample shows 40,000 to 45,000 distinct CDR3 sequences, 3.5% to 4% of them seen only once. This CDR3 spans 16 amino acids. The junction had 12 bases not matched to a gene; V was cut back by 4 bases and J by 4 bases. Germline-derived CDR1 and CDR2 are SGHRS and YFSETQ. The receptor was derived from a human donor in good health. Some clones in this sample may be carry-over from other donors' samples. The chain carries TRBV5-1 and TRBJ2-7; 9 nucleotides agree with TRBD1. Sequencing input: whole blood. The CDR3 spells CASSHDQGTGTYEQYF. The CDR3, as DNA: TGCGCCAGCAGCCACGATCAAGGGACAGGGACTTACGAGCAGTACTTC.